This T cell receptor (beta chain) stems from a study of blood T cells in healthy people across ages. The V gene's germline CDR1 is SGHVS and CDR2 FNYEAQ. This CDR3 region has 16 residues. Trimming shortened V by 5 bases and J by 8 bases, and 19 bases separated the two germline ends. With a J-beta primer mix and a sample-barcoded 5' primer, a second PCR ran about 7 to 12 cycles. TCRdb reprocessed the 5' RACE reads via MiXCR and lists one record per CDR3 protein. The sample includes 1.5 million to 2 million distinct CDR3 sequences, about 28% of them seen just once. This clonotype was obtained from a woman aged 25 to 39 in good health. The rearrangement joins TRBV7-6 to TRBJ1-6; D perhaps matches TRBD1 (5 bases). The source material was blood. The CDR3 nucleotides read TGTGCCAGCAGCCCGCATCTTTCAGGGATGGATTCACCCCTCCACTTT. It yields the protein CASSPHLSGMDSPLHF.